This TCR beta chain was obtained from a study of monozygotic twins with inflammatory bowel disease. Germline CDR1 and CDR2: SGHAT and FQDESV (reference sequence). CDR3 length: 17 amino acids. After re-calling the 5' RACE reads, TCRdb lists one entry per CDR3 protein, DNA absent. This sample's table reports approximately 200,000 distinct CDR3 sequences. This TCR was sampled from a human donor with ulcerative colitis or Crohn's disease, or a healthy co-twin of an affected twin (not recorded which). Sequencing was carried out using blood. J is TRBJ2-3 and V is TRBV11-1; without DNA, the TCRdb call of TRBD2 cannot be checked. This CDR3 reads CASSSPSAGGNTDTQYF.